This T cell receptor (beta chain) was retrieved from a study of cytomegalovirus exposure and HLA in healthy donors. Germline V gene sequence: CDR1 SGHAT, CDR2 FQNNGV. Trimming left V 5 bases short and J 8 bases short, with 13 bases between. The CDR3 length is 13 residues. This clone was seen only a few times. PCR primers comprised 60 Vbeta and 13 Jbeta primers. The assay was immunoSEQ multiplex PCR, and TCRdb's table has in-frame clones only and misses some. Of approximately 220,000 clones listed, less than 85% are singletons. The receptor's source is a man between 18 and 35 years old in good health and CMV-seronegative. Sequenced: PBMCs. This chain links TRBV11-2 with TRBJ2-1, with unresolved D. The CDR3 bases are TGTGCCAGCAGCCCCGAGCTACTCGATGAGCAGTTCTTC. This translates into CASSPELLDEQFF.